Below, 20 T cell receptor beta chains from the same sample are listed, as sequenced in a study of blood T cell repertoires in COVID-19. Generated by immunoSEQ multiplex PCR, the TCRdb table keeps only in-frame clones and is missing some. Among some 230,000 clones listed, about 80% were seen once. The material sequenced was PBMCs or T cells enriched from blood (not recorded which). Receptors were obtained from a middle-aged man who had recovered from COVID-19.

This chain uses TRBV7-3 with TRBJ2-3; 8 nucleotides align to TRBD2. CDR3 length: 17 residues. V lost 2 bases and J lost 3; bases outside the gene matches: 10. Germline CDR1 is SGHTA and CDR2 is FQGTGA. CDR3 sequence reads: CASSLDPSGGGTDTQYF. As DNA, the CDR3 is TGTGCCAGCAGCTTAGACCCCAGCGGGGGTGGTACAGATACGCAGTATTTT.

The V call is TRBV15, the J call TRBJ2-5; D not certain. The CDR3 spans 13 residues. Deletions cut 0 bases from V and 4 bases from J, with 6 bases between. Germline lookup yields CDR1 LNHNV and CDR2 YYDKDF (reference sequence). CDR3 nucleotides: TGTGCCACCAGCAGAGAATTCGGAGAGACCCAGTACTTC. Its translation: CATSREFGETQYF.

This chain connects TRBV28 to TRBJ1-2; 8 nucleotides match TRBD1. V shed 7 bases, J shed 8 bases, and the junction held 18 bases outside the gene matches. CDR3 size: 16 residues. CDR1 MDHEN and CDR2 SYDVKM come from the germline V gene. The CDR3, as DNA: TGTGCCAGCACCTCATGGGCGAACCAGGGGGCGGCGGGCTACACCTTC. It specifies CASTSWANQGAAGYTF.

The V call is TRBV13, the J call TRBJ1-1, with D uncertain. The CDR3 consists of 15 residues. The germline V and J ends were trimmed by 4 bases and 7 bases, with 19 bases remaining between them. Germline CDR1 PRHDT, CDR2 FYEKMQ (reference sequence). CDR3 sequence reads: CASSSALLGEYEAFF. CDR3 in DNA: TGTGCCAGCAGCTCCGCCCTGCTCGGGGAGTATGAAGCTTTCTTT. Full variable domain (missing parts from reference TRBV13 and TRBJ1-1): AAGVIQSPRHLIKEKRETATLKCYPIPRHDTVYWYQQGPGQDPQFLISFYEKMQSDKGSIPDRFSAQQFSDYHSELNMSSLELGDSALYFCASSSALLGEYEAFFGQGTRLTVV.

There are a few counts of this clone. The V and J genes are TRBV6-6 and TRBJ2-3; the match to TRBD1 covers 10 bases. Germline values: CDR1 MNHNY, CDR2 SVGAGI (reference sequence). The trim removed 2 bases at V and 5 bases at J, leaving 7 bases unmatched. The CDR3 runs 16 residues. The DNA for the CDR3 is TGTGCCAGCAGTTACGGACAGGGGGTTAGTGAAGATACGCAGTATTTT. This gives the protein CASSYGQGVSEDTQYF.

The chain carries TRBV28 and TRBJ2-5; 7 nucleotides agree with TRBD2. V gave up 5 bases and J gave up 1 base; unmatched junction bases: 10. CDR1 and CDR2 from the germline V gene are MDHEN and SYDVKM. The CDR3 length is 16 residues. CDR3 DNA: TGTGCCAGCAGTCCGATAGCGGGTGGGATCCAAGAGACCCAGTACTTC. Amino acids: CASSPIAGGIQETQYF.

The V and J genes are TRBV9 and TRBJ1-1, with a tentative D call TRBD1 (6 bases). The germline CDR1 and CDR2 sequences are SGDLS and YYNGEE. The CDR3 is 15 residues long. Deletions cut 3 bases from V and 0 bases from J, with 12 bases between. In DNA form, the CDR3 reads TGTGCCAGCAGCGGAGACAGGCACATGAACACTGAAGCTTTCTTT. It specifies CASSGDRHMNTEAFF.

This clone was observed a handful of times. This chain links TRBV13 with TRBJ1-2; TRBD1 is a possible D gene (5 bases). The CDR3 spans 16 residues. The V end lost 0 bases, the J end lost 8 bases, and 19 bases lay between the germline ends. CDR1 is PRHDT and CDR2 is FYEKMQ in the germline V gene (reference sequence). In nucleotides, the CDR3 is TGTGCCAGCAGCTTAGGGGCTATTCAGGGTGTTTCCGGCTACACCTTC. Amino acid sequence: CASSLGAIQGVSGYTF.

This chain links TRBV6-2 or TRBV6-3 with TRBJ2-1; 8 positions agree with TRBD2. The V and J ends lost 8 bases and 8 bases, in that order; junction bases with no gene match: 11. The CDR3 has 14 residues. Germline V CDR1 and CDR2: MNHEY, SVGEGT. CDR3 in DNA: TGTGCCAGCCGTTTGAGCGGGAGAAATGATGAGCAGTTCTTC. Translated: CASRLSGRNDEQFF.

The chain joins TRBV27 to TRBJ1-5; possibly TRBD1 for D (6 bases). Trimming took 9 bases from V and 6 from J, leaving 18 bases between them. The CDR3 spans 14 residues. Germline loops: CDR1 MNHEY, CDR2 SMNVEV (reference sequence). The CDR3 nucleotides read TGTGCCAGTGGCGGGGGGCTGGGGAGTCAGCCCCAGCATTTT. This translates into CASGGGLGSQPQHF.

For the CDR3, the DNA is TGTGCCAGCAGCGTAGTGGCTAGCGGGAGCCGGGAGCAGTTCTTC. It encodes CASSVVASGSREQFF. This chain joins TRBV9 and TRBJ2-1; 10 positions agree with TRBD2. The V gene's germline CDR1 is SGDLS and CDR2 YYNGEE. V shed 0 bases and J 10 bases; nucleotides not matched to a gene: 7. The CDR3 is 15 residues long.

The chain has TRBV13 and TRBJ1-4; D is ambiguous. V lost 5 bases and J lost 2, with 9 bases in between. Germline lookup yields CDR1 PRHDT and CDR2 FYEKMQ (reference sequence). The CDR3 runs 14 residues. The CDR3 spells CASSQRVTNEKLFF. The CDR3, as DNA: TGTGCCAGCAGCCAACGGGTCACTAATGAAAAACTGTTTTTT.

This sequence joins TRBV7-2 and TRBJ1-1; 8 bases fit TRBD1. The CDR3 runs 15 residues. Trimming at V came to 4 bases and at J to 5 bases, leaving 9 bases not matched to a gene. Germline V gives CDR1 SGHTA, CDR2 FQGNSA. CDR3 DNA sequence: TGTGCCAGCAGCTACGGACAGGGTGGAGGAACTGAAGCTTTCTTT. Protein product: CASSYGQGGGTEAFF. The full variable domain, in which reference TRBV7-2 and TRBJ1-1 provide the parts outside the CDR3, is GAGVSQSPSNKVTEKGKDVELRCDPISGHTALYWYRQSLGQGLEFLIYFQGNSAPDKSGLPSDRFSAERTGGSVSTLTIQRTQQEDSAVYLCASSYGQGGGTEAFFGQGTRLTVV.

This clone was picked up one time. CDR3 sequence reads: CASSDGPPDTQYF. The CDR3 DNA sequence: TGTGCCAGCAGTGACGGTCCCCCAGATACGCAGTATTTT. The chain uses TRBV2 and TRBJ2-3; D not certain. V lost 3 bases, J lost 4 bases, and 8 bases lay in between. The CDR3 has 13 amino acids. Germline V CDR1 and CDR2: SNHLY, FYNNEI.

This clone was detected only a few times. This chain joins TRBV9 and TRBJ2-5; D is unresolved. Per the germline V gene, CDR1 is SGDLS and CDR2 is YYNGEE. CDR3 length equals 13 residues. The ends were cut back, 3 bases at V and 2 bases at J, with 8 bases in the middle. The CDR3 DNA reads TGTGCCAGCAGCGCTCAGGTACAAGAGACCCAGTACTTC. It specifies CASSAQVQETQYF.

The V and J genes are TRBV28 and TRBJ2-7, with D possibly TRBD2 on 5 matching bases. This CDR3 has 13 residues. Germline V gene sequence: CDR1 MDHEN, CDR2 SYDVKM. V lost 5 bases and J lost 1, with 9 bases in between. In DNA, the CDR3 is TGTGCCAGCAGTGTGAGCGGATCCTACGAGCAGTACTTC. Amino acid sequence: CASSVSGSYEQYF.

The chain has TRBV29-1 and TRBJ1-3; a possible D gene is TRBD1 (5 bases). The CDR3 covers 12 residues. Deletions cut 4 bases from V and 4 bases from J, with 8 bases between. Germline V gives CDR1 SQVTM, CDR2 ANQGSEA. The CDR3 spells CSVGREGNTIYF. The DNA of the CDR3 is TGCAGCGTTGGCAGGGAAGGAAACACCATATATTTT.

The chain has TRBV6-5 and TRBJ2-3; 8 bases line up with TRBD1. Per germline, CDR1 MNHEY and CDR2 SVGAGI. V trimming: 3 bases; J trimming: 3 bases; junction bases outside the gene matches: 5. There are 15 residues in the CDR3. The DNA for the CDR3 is TGTGCCAGCAGTTATTGGACAGGGCTGACAGATACGCAGTATTTT. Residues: CASSYWTGLTDTQYF.

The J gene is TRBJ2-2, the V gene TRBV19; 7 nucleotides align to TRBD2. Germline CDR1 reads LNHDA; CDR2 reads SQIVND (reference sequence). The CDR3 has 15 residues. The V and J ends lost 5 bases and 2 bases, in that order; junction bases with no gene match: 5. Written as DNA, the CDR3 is TGTGCCAGTAGTTTCCGGGGACTAAACACCGGGGAGCTGTTTTTT. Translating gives CASSFRGLNTGELFF.

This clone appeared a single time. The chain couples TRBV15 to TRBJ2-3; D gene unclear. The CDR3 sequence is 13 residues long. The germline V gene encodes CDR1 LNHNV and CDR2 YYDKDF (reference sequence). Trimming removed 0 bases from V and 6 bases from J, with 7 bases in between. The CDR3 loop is CATSRDVRDTQYF. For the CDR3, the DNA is TGTGCCACCAGCAGAGATGTGAGGGATACGCAGTATTTT. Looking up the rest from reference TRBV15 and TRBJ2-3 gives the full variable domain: DAMVIQNPRYQVTQFGKPVTLSCSQTLNHNVMYWYQQKSSQAPKLLFHYYDKDFNNEADTPDNFQSRRPNTSFCFLDIRSPGLGDTAMYLCATSRDVRDTQYFGPGTRLTVL.